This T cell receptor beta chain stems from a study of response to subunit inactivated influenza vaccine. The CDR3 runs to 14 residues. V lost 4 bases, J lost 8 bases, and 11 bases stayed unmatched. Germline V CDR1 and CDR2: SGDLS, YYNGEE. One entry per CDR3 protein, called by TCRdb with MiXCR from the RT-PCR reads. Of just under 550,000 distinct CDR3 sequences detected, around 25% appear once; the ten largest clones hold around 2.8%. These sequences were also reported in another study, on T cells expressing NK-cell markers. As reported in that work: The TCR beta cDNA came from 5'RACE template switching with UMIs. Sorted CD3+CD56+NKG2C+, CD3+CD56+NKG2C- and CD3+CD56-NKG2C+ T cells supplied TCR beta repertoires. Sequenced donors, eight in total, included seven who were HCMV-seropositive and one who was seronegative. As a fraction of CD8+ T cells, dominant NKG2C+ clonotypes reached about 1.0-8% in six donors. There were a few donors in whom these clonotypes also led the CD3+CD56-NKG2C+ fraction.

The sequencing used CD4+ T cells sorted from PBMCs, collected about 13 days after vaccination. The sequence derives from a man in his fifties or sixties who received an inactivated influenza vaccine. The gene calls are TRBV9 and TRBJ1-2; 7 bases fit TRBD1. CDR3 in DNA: TGTGCCAGCAGCCCTCAGACAGGGACTAACGGCTACACCTTC. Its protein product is CASSPQTGTNGYTF.